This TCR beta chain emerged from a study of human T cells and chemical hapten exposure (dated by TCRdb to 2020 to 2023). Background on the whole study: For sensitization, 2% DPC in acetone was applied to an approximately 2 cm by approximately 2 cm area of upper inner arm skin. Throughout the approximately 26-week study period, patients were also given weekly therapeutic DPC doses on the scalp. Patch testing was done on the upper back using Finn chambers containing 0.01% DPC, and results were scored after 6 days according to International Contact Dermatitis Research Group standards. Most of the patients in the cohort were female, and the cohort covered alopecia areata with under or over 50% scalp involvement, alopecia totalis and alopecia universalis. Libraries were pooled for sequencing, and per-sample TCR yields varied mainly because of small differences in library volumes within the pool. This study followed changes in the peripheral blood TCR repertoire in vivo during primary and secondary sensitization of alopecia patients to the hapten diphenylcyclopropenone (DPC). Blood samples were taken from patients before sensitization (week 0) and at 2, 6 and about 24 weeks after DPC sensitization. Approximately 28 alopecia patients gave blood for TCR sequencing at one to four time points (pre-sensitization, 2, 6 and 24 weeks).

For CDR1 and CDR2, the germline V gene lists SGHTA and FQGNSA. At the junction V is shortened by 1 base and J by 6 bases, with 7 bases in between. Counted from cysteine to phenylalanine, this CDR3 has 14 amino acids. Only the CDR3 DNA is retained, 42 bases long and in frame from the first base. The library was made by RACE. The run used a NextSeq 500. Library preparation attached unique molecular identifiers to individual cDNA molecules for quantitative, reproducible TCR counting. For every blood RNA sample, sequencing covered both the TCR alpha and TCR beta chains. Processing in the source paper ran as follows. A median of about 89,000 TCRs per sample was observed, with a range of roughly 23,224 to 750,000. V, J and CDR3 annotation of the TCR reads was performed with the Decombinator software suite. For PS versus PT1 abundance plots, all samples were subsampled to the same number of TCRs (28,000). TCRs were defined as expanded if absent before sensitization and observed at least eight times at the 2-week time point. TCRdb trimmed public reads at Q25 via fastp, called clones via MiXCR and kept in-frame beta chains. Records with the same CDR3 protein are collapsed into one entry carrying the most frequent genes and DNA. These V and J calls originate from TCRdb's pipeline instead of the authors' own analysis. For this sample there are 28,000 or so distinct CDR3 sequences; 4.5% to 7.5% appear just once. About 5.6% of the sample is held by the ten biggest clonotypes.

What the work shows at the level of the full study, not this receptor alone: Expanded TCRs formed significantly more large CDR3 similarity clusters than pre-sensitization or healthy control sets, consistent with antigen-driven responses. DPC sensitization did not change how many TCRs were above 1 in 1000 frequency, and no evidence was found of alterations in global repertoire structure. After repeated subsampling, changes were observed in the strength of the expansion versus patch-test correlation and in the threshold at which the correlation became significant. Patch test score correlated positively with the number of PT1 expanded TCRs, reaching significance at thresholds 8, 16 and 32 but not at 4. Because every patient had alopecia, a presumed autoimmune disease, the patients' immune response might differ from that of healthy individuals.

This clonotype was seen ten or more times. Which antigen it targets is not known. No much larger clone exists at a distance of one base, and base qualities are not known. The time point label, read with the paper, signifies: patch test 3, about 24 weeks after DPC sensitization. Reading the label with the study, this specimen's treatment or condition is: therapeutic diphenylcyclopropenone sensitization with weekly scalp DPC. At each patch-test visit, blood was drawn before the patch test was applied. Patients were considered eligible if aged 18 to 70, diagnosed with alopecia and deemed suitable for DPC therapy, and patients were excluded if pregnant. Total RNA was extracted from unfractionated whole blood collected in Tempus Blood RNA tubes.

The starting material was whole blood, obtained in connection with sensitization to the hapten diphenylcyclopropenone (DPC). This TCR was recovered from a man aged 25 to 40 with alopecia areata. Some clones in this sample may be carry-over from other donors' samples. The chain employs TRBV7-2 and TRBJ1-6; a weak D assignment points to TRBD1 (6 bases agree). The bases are TGTGCCAGCAGCTTAGGGACAGCTAATTCACCCCTCCACTTT. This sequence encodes CASSLGTANSPLHF.